This is a list of T cell receptor beta chains from one sample in a study of shared clonotypes between healthy human individuals. The assay was immunoSEQ multiplex PCR, and TCRdb's table has in-frame clones only and misses some. The sample has around 350,000 clones, around 70% seen once; the top ten hold 8% to 13%. The specimen sequenced was memory CD4+ T cells sorted from blood. These receptors were obtained from a man aged 25-45 years in good health. The CDR3 runs from the conserved cysteine through the conserved F or W. The order of the fields is D gene, V gene, J gene, clone size, CDR3 DNA, CDR3 protein. A D gene is named only where the DNA matches it firmly. Size values are once, few and many counts, or a class for expanded clones, and some rows have none.

D: TRBD1; V: TRBV5-1; J: TRBJ2-1; size: NA; DNA: TGCGCCAGCAGCTTGGATTTTGGGACAGCCGCCTACAATGAGCAGTTCTTC; CDR3: CASSLDFGTAAYNEQFF
D: NA; V: TRBV6-1; J: TRBJ1-5; size: NA; DNA: TGTGCCAGCAGTGCGGTTGGAGGCCCCCAGCATTTT; CDR3: CASSAVGGPQHF
D: NA; V: TRBV29-1; J: TRBJ1-1; size: NA; DNA: TGCAGCGTCGGGAAGGGGTGGGGCATGAACACTGAAGCTTTCTTT; CDR3: CSVGKGWGMNTEAFF
D: NA; V: TRBV7-9; J: TRBJ1-3; size: NA; DNA: TGTGCCAGCAGCTTAGATCGGGGAAACACCATATATTTT; CDR3: CASSLDRGNTIYF
D: TRBD2; V: TRBV6-5; J: TRBJ2-3; size: once; DNA: TGTGCCAGCAGAGTAGCGGGAGGTTATCCAGATACGCAGTATTTT; CDR3: CASRVAGGYPDTQYF
D: TRBD1; V: TRBV28; J: TRBJ1-2; size: few; DNA: TGTGCCAGCAGTTTACCCCCGTCCGGGACAGGGGAATATGGCTACACCTTC; CDR3: CASSLPPSGTGEYGYTF
D: TRBD1; V: TRBV18; J: TRBJ1-5; size: NA; DNA: TGTGCCAGCTCACCCGGGACAGATAGCAATCAGCCCCAGCATTTT; CDR3: CASSPGTDSNQPQHF
D: NA; V: TRBV11-2; J: TRBJ1-2; size: NA; DNA: TGTGCCAGCAGCTTACGAGGGGGGAGAGGCTACACCTTC; CDR3: CASSLRGGRGYTF
D: NA; V: TRBV28; J: TRBJ1-5; size: NA; DNA: TGTGCCAGCAGTTTCGCGGCAAATAGCAATCAGCCCCAGCATTTT; CDR3: CASSFAANSNQPQHF
D: NA; V: TRBV11-2; J: TRBJ2-3; size: NA; DNA: TGTGCCAGCAGCTTAGCGCCCCAGCGTCGCACAGATACGCAGTATTTT; CDR3: CASSLAPQRRTDTQYF
D: NA; V: TRBV30; J: TRBJ2-7; size: few; DNA: TGTGCCTGGAGTGTACATACCTACGAGCAGTACTTC; CDR3: CAWSVHTYEQYF
D: NA; V: TRBV5-1; J: TRBJ1-4; size: NA; DNA: TGCGCCAGCAGCAGGGACCTTGAAAAACTGTTTTTT; CDR3: CASSRDLEKLFF
D: NA; V: TRBV19; J: TRBJ1-3; size: once; DNA: TGTGCCAGTACTTGGGGTGGAAGTGGAAACACCATATATTTT; CDR3: CASTWGGSGNTIYF
D: NA; V: TRBV7-2; J: TRBJ2-7; size: few; DNA: TGTGCCAGCAGCTTAGCGGCGGGCAGGGTTGAGCAGTACTTC; CDR3: CASSLAAGRVEQYF
D: NA; V: TRBV19; J: TRBJ1-2; size: NA; DNA: TGTGCCAGTACCCTGGGGGGTAACTATGGCTACACCTTC; CDR3: CASTLGGNYGYTF
D: NA; V: TRBV11-3; J: TRBJ2-7; size: once; DNA: TGTGCCAGCAGCTTAGGTCCGCCCTACGAGCAGTACTTC; CDR3: CASSLGPPYEQYF
D: TRBD2; V: TRBV4-1; J: TRBJ2-5; size: NA; DNA: TGCGCCAGCAGCCAAGAAAGGTGGGCCGGGACTAGCGGGAGGTCGGCCCAAGAGACCCAGTACTTC; CDR3: CASSQERWAGTSGRSAQETQYF
D: NA; V: TRBV9; J: TRBJ1-5; size: NA; DNA: TGTGCCAGCAGCGTAGACGGGTATAGCAATCAGCCCCAGCATTTT; CDR3: CASSVDGYSNQPQHF
D: NA; V: TRBV18; J: TRBJ2-7; size: NA; DNA: TGTGCCAGCTCACCACCGGCAGGTGCAGCCTACGAGCAGTACTTC; CDR3: CASSPPAGAAYEQYF
D: NA; V: TRBV18; J: TRBJ2-1; size: NA; DNA: TGTGCCAGCTCACCGACGGATTACAATGAGCAGTTCTTC; CDR3: CASSPTDYNEQFF
D: TRBD1; V: TRBV18; J: TRBJ2-2; size: NA; DNA: TGTGCCAGCTCAGTTCCGGGACAGGCGACGGAGCTGTTTTTT; CDR3: CASSVPGQATELFF
D: NA; V: TRBV20-1; J: TRBJ2-5; size: NA; DNA: TGCAGTGCTATAGTAGGAGAGACCCAGTACTTC; CDR3: CSAIVGETQYF
D: NA; V: TRBV7-2; J: TRBJ1-2; size: NA; DNA: TGTGCCAGCAGCCTCGAGGTCTCCGGCTACACCTTC; CDR3: CASSLEVSGYTF